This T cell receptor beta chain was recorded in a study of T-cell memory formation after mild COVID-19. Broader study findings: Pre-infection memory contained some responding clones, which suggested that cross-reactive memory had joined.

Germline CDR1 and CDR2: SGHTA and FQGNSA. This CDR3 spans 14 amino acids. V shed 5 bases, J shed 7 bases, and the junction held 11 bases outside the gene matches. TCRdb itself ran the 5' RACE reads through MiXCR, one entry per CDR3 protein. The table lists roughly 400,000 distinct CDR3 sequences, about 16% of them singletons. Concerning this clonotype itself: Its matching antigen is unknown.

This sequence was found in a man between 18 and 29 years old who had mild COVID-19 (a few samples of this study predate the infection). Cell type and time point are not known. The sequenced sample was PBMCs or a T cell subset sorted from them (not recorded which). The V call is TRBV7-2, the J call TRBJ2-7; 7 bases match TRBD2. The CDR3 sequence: CASSPAGPGWEQYV. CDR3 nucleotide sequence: TGTGCCAGCAGCCCAGCGGGGCCGGGGTGGGAGCAGTACGTC.